This T cell receptor (beta chain) comes out of a study of CD8 T cells in Susac syndrome. The CDR3 extends over 14 amino acids. Trimming cost V 3 bases and J 5 bases, with 13 bases left between them. Germline V gene data show CDR1 as MNHEY and CDR2 as SMNVEV (reference sequence). RNA totalling roughly 0.45 to 1 ug underwent reverse transcription with random hexamers. TCRdb redid the calling of the immunoSEQ multiplex PCR reads with MiXCR, one entry per CDR3 protein. The sample has about 150,000 distinct CDR3 sequences, 90% to 95% seen once. Sequencing used CD8+ T cells from PBMCs. The chain employs TRBV27 and TRBJ1-2, with unresolved D. This receptor was obtained from a human donor with multiple sclerosis. The CDR3 reads CASSFDPPNYGYTF. The CDR3 DNA is TGTGCCAGCAGTTTCGATCCTCCGAATTATGGCTACACCTTC.